Shown below are 16 T cell receptor beta chains from a single sample sequenced in a study of tumour-infiltrating T cells in Burkitt lymphoma (dated by TCRdb to 2020 to 2021). Libraries were prepared through the immunoSEQ multiplex PCR assay. TCRdb carries this immuneACCESS record with in-frame sequences only. Its versions omit some clonotypes, under half of them owing to an unresolved V gene in the studies checked, with the rest unexplained. A total of 5,000 to 7,000 clones appear in this sample, roughly a tenth of them only once. The biggest ten clones account for 2% to 2.5% of the sample. Sample: tumor tissue. The origin of the receptors is a human donor with diffuse large B-cell lymphoma.

The rearrangement uses TRBV7-9 and TRBJ2-5; TRBD2 might be the D (5 bases). V lost 4 bases and J lost 1, with 22 bases in between. Per the germline V gene, CDR1 is SEHNR and CDR2 is FQNEAQ (reference sequence). The CDR3 consists of 18 residues. CDR3 protein: CASSSSPAAPTLQETQYF. For the CDR3, the DNA is TGTGCCAGCAGCTCGTCACCAGCGGCCCCCACCCTCCAAGAGACCCAGTACTTC.

This clone was detected only a few times. The rearrangement joins TRBV7-9 to TRBJ1-1; maybe TRBD1 (5 bases). In germline, CDR1 is SEHNR, CDR2 FQNEAQ (reference sequence). V gave up 1 base and J gave up 5 bases, with 8 bases separating them. The CDR3 is made up of 13 amino acids. CDR3 sequence reads: CASSLGGETEAFF. The CDR3 DNA is TGTGCCAGCAGCTTAGGGGGGGAAACTGAAGCTTTCTTT. Together with reference TRBV7-9 and TRBJ1-1, the CDR3 gives the full variable domain: DTGVSQNPRHKITKRGQNVTFRCDPISEHNRLYWYRQTLGQGPEFLTYFQNEAQLEKSRLLSDRFSAERPKGSFSTLEIQRTEQGDSAMYLCASSLGGETEAFFGQGTRLTVV.

This clone was seen a few times. V gene TRBV10-3 combines with J gene TRBJ1-1, with 8 nucleotides matching TRBD1. The CDR3 spans 16 residues. J lost 0 bases, V lost 10 bases, and 13 bases had no gene match. Germline CDR1 reads ENHRY; CDR2 reads SYGVKD. The CDR3: CASLGQGGGMNTEAFF. The DNA for the CDR3 is TGTGCCAGCCTAGGACAGGGAGGAGGCATGAACACTGAAGCTTTCTTT.

This chain connects TRBV7-2 to TRBJ1-1; D unresolved. In germline, CDR1 is SGHTA, CDR2 FQGNSA. The CDR3 has 19 amino acids. The ends were cut back, 1 base at V and 1 base at J, with 22 bases in the middle. This CDR3 reads CASSLVERDWAYSNTEAFF. Here the CDR3 DNA reads TGTGCCAGCAGCTTAGTTGAAAGGGATTGGGCTTATTCGAACACTGAAGCTTTCTTT.

This clone was recorded a few times. This sequence joins TRBV5-1 and TRBJ1-1; D remains ambiguous. Germline CDR1 SGHRS, CDR2 YFSETQ. The length of the CDR3 is 13 residues. The V end lost 1 base, the J end lost 3 bases, and 7 bases lay between the germline ends. The CDR3 DNA follows: TGCGCCAGCAGCTTGCATCCGGACACTGAAGCTTTCTTT. It translates to CASSLHPDTEAFF.

In regard to this clone: At one end, the junction sequence differs from germline, possibly due to a read error. The V gene is TRBV27, the J gene TRBJ1-2, with 8 bases matching TRBD1. The CDR3 has 15 residues. In germline, CDR1 is MNHEY, CDR2 SMNVEV (reference sequence). CDR3 in amino acids: CASSLLGISRTGWIF. The DNA of the CDR3 is TGTGCCAGCAGCCTCCTTGGAATTTCCCGGACAGGGTGGATCTTC.

This clone was counted a few times. The genes are TRBV10-2 and TRBJ1-5; D perhaps matches TRBD1 (5 bases). Trimming left V 1 base short and J 9 bases short, with 13 bases between. Germline V gene sequence: CDR1 WSHSY, CDR2 SAAADI. The CDR3 covers 14 residues. CDR3: CASSEYGGVRPQHF. CDR3 bases: TGCGCCAGCAGTGAGTACGGGGGGGTGCGGCCCCAGCATTTT.

This clone has more than one count but fewer than ten. V usage is TRBV2 and J usage is TRBJ2-5; D is undetermined. Germline CDR1 SNHLY, CDR2 FYNNEI. Trimming removed 6 bases from V and 11 bases from J, with 25 bases in between. The CDR3 totals 15 residues. The CDR3 region has the DNA TGTGCCAGCAGCTTGGACCCATCAGGCACCTACGAACAGTACTTC. It is translated as CASSLDPSGTYEQYF.

The rearrangement joins TRBV6-1 to TRBJ1-1; 10 positions agree with TRBD1. The CDR3 has 13 amino acids. The J segment lost 7 bases and the V segment lost 6 bases, leaving 5 bases of the junction unmatched. Germline loops: CDR1 MNHNS, CDR2 SASEGT. This CDR3 is CASRRQGASEAFF. In DNA form, the CDR3 reads TGTGCCAGCAGGCGACAGGGGGCAAGTGAAGCTTTCTTT.

The chain has TRBV7-9 and TRBJ2-7; D is possibly TRBD2 (5 bases). The CDR3 sequence is 14 residues long. Germline-derived CDR1 and CDR2 are SEHNR and FQNEAQ (reference sequence). V lost 1 base, J lost 7 bases, and 14 bases lay in between. CDR3 DNA sequence: TGTGCCAGCAGCTTAGGACCTATGGGAGAGGAGCAGTACTTC. Translation: CASSLGPMGEEQYF.

This clone was observed a handful of times. The chain has TRBV10-1 and TRBJ1-2; tentative D call: TRBD1 (5 bases). V was cut by 2 bases and J by 4 bases, with 8 bases left in between. Germline-derived CDR1 and CDR2 are WNHNN and SYGVQD (reference sequence). The CDR3 consists of 13 residues. CDR3 in DNA: TGCGCCAGCAGTGAGCGCCAGGGCTATGGCTACACCTTC. It translates to CASSERQGYGYTF.

This clone occurred a few times. The genes are TRBV7-9 and TRBJ1-4; D not certain. V was trimmed by 6 bases and J by 7 bases, leaving 15 bases between them. The CDR3 covers 14 residues. Germline CDR1 reads SEHNR; CDR2 reads FQNEAQ (reference sequence). CDR3 nucleotides: TGTGCCAGCAGGCCGGGGAGTTCGAGTGAAAAACTGTTTTTT. Amino acids: CASRPGSSSEKLFF.

This chain joins TRBV5-6 and TRBJ1-1; possibly TRBD1 for D (6 bases). CDR1 and CDR2 (germline): SGHDT, YYEEEE. The V end lost 4 bases, the J end lost 0 bases, and 16 bases lay between the germline ends. CDR3 size: 16 residues. The DNA of the CDR3 is TGTGCCAGCAGCATAAGGAGGGGGGGGATGAACACTGAAGCTTTCTTT. Translation: CASSIRRGGMNTEAFF.

This clone occurred a few times. This CDR3 is CASSYSLGGADNEQFF. Written as DNA, the CDR3 is TGTGCCAGCAGTTACAGTTTGGGGGGGGCCGACAATGAGCAGTTCTTC. This sequence joins TRBV6-5 and TRBJ2-1, with D possibly being TRBD2 (7 bases). This CDR3 contains 16 residues. Germline CDR1 and CDR2: MNHEY and SVGAGI. Trimming pared 2 bases from V and 5 bases from J, leaving 16 bases between.

V is TRBV10-3 and J is TRBJ2-5; TRBD1 agrees at 7 bases. Near its end, the DNA agrees better with TRBJ2-7, so the J call may be wrong. The CDR3 is 16 amino acids. CDR1 is ENHRY, CDR2 SYGVKD, per germline. CDR3: CAISEPSRTGTYEQYF. CDR3 coding DNA: TGTGCCATCAGTGAGCCTTCTCGGACAGGAACCTACGAGCAGTACTTC.

The chain links TRBV13 to TRBJ2-3; 9 nucleotides align to TRBD2. Trimming took 4 bases from V and 2 from J; bases not matched to a gene: 10. This CDR3 is 17 amino acids long. Germline V gene data show CDR1 as PRHDT and CDR2 as FYEKMQ (reference sequence). In DNA, the CDR3 is TGTGCCAGCAGCTCACCGGGGGTAGCGGGGGTCACAGATACGCAGTATTTT. Translating gives CASSSPGVAGVTDTQYF.